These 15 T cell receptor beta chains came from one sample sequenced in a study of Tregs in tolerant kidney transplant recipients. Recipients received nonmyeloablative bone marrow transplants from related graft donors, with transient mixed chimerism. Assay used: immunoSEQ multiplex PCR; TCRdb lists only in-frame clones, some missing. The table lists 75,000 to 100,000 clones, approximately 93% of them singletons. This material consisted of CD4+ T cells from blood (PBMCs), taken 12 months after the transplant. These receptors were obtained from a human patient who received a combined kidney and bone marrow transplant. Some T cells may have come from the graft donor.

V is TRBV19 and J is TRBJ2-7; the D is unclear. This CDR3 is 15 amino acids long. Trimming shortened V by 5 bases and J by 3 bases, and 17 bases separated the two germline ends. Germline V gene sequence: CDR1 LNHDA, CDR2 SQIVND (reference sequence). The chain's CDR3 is CASSQTTTLFYEQYF. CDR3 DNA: TGTGCCAGTAGTCAAACAACCACCCTCTTCTACGAGCAGTACTTC. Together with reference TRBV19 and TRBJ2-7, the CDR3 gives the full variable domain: DGGITQSPKYLFRKEGQNVTLSCEQNLNHDAMYWYRQDPGQGLRLIYYSQIVNDFQKGDIAEGYSVSREKKESFPLTVTSAQKNPTAFYLCASSQTTTLFYEQYFGPGTRLTVT.

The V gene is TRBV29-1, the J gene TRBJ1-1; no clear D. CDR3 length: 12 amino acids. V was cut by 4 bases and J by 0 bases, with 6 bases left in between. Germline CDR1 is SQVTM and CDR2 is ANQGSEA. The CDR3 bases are TGCAGCGTTGGGCAACTGAACACTGAAGCTTTCTTT. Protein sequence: CSVGQLNTEAFF.

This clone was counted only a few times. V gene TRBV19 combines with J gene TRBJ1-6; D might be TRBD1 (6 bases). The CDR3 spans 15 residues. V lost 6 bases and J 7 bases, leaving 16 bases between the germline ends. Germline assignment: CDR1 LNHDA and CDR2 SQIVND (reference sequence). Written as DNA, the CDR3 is TGTGCCAGTAGCGCCAGGGTCCAGGGGAATTCACCCCTCCACTTT. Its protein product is CASSARVQGNSPLHF.

This CDR3 reads CASSRGQGSSYNEQFF. CDR3 DNA: TGCGCCAGCAGCCGAGGACAGGGAAGCTCCTACAATGAGCAGTTCTTC. The rearrangement links TRBV4-3 to TRBJ2-1; 8 positions match TRBD1. This CDR3 comprises 16 residues. V lost 4 bases, J lost 0 bases, and 5 bases stayed unmatched. Germline V gene sequence: CDR1 LGHNA, CDR2 YSLEER.

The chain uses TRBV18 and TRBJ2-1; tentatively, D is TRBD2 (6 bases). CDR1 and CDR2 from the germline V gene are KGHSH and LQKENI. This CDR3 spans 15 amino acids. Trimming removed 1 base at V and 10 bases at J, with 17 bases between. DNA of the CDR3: TGTGCCAGCTCACCACAGGGGAGGCCTGCAATAGAGCAGTTCTTC. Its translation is CASSPQGRPAIEQFF.

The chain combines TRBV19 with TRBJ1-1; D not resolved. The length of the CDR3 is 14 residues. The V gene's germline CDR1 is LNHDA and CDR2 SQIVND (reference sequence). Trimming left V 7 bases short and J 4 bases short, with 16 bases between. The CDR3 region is CASTEARGFTEAFF. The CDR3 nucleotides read TGTGCCAGTACCGAAGCTCGAGGGTTCACTGAAGCTTTCTTT. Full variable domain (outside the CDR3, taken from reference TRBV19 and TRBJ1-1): DGGITQSPKYLFRKEGQNVTLSCEQNLNHDAMYWYRQDPGQGLRLIYYSQIVNDFQKGDIAEGYSVSREKKESFPLTVTSAQKNPTAFYLCASTEARGFTEAFFGQGTRLTVV.

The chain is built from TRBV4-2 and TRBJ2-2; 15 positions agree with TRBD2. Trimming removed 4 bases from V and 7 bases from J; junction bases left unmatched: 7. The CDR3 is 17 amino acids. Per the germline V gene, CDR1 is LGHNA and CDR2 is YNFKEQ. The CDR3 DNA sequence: TGTGCCAGCAGCCCCGAATGGACTAGCGGGAGGGGCGGGGAGCTGTTTTTT. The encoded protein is CASSPEWTSGRGGELFF.

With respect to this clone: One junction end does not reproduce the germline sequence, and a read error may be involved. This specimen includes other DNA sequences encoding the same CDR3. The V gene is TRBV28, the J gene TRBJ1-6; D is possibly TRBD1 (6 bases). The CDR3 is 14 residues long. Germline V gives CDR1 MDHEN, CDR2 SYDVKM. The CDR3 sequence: CASSFPGVDSPLHF. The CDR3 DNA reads TGTGCCAGCAGTTTTCCAGGGGTCGATTCCCCCCTCCACTTT.

The CDR3 protein is CASSQQRGVSYNEQFF. The CDR3, as DNA: TGCGCCAGCAGCCAGCAGCGGGGGGTCTCCTACAATGAGCAGTTCTTC. V usage is TRBV4-3 and J usage is TRBJ2-1, with TRBD2 matching over 9 bases. Trimming at V came to 3 bases and at J to 0 bases, leaving 3 bases not matched to a gene. CDR1 is LGHNA, CDR2 YSLEER, per germline. This CDR3 contains 16 residues.

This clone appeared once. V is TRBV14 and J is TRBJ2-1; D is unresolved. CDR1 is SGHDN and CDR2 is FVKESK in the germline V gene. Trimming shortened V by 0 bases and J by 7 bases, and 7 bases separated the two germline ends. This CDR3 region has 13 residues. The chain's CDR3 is CASSQDSINEQFF. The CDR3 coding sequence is TGTGCCAGCAGCCAAGATTCTATAAATGAGCAGTTCTTC.

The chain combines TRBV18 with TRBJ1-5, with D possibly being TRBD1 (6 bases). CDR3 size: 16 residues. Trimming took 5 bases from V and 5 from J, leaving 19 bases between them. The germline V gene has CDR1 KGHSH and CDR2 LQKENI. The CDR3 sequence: CASSIQGLGSDQPQHF. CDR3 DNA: TGTGCCAGCTCAATACAGGGTCTTGGTTCTGATCAGCCCCAGCATTTT.

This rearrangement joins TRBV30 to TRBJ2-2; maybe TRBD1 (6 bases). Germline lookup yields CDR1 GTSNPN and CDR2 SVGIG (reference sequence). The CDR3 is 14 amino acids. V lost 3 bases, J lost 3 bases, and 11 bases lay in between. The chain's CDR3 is CAWRDSPHTGELFF. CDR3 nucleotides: TGTGCCTGGAGGGACAGCCCGCACACCGGGGAGCTGTTTTTT. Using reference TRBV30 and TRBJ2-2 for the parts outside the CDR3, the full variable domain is SQTIHQWPATLVQPVGSPLSLECTVEGTSNPNLYWYRQAAGRGLQLLFYSVGIGQISSEVPQNLSASRPQDRQFILSSKKLLLSDSGFYLCAWRDSPHTGELFFGEGSRLTVL.

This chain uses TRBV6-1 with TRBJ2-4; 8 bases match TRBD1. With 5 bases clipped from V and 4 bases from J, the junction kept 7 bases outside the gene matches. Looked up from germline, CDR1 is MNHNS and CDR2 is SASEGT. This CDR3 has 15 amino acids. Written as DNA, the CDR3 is TGTGCCAGCAGTCGGGCAGGGGGCGGTAAAAACATTCAGTACTTC. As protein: CASSRAGGGKNIQYF.

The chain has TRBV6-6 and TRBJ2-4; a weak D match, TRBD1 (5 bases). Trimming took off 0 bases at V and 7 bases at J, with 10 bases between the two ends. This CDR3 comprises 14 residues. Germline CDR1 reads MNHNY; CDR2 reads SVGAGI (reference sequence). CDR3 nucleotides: TGTGCCAGCAGTTACTCAATGGCAGGGAACATTCAGTACTTC. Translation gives CASSYSMAGNIQYF.

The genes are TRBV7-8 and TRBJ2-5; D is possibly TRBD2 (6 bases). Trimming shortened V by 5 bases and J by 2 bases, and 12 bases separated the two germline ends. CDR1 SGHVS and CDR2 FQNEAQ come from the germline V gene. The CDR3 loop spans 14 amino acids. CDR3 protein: CASSLTSPQETQYF. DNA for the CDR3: TGTGCCAGCAGCCTGACTAGTCCTCAAGAGACCCAGTACTTC.